This T cell receptor beta chain was identified during a study of vaccination and CD4 T cells after COVID-19. Study context: Timing of post-vaccine sample collection was a median about 79 days after dose two, with a range of 14 to 241. Every culture used as a control got a CEFX pool, an HIV-1 Nef pool, or no peptide.

Details on this clonotype: Its cognate antigen is unknown.

The Oncomine TCR Beta short-read assay was what sequenced the DNA obtained from cultured CD4+ T cells. TCRdb independently ran MiXCR on the PCR reads; one entry per CDR3 protein. Of fewer than 20,000 distinct CDR3 sequences listed, 56% are singletons. Study-level points and caveats: A median approximately 83% of convalescent patients' SARS-CoV-2-reactive clones emerged only after vaccination.

Documented treatment: roughly 11-day PBMC culture with coronavirus spike peptide pools or control peptides (ViraFEST assay). PBMCs, plated at some 1.8 million per well, were grown in the presence of around 10 IU/ml IL-2 and approximately 9 ug/ml peptide pools. The germline CDR1 and CDR2 sequences are SNHLY and FYNNEI. V lost 4 bases to trimming and J lost 4 bases, with 13 bases between them. The CDR3 has 15 residues. This TCR was sampled from a human donor who had recovered from COVID-19. Specimen: CD4+ T cells from blood, cultured in vitro. V and J are TRBV2 and TRBJ2-2; D perhaps matches TRBD1 (5 bases). The CDR3 region has the DNA TGTGCCAGCAGTGGGGGCCATCTTCCCACCGGGGAGCTGTTTTTT. Protein: CASSGGHLPTGELFF. Combining the CDR3 with reference TRBV2 and TRBJ2-2 gives the whole variable domain EPEVTQTPSHQVTQMGQEVILRCVPISNHLYFYWYRQILGQKVEFLVSFYNNEISEKSEIFDDQFSVERPDGSNFTLKIRSTKLEDSAMYFCASSGGHLPTGELFFGEGSRLTVL.